These 14 T cell receptor beta chains came from one sample sequenced in a study of blood T cell repertoires in COVID-19. Method: immunoSEQ multiplex PCR; TCRdb's copy keeps in-frame clones and lacks some. The table has 100,000 to 150,000 clones, around 89% seen once. Sequencing was performed on peripheral blood. These receptor sequences come from a middle-aged man with active or convalescent COVID-19.

This chain joins TRBV6-1 and TRBJ2-7; tentatively, D is TRBD1 (6 bases). Trimming took off 3 bases at V and 0 bases at J, with 9 bases between the two ends. CDR1 is MNHNS, CDR2 SASEGT, per germline. CDR3 size: 14 residues. CDR3 residues: CASSDRGSSYEQYF. DNA for the CDR3: TGTGCCAGCAGTGACAGGGGTAGCTCCTACGAGCAGTACTTC.

The sample holds one count of this clone. The J gene is TRBJ1-3, the V gene TRBV14, with D unresolved. Trimming pared 0 bases from V and 1 base from J, leaving 10 bases between. CDR1 and CDR2 (germline): SGHDN, FVKESK. The length of the CDR3 is 16 residues. CDR3 DNA: TGTGCCAGCAGCCAAGATCTAGGCCGATCTGGAAACACCATATATTTT. Translation gives CASSQDLGRSGNTIYF.

This chain connects TRBV14 to TRBJ2-2; D ambiguous. The V end was cut by 2 bases, the J end by 6 bases, with 13 bases between. Germline assignment: CDR1 SGHDN and CDR2 FVKESK. This CDR3 region has 15 residues. DNA of the CDR3: TGTGCCAGCAGCCAATTGCCAGGCCCCCCCGGGGAGCTGTTTTTT. Protein: CASSQLPGPPGELFF.

In DNA form, the CDR3 reads TGTGCCAGCAGCCCCACAGGGTATCAGCAGTTCTTC. It specifies CASSPTGYQQFF. This chain joins TRBV3-1 (or the pseudogene TRBV3-2) and TRBJ2-1; D might be TRBD1 (6 bases). Trimming cost V 4 bases and J 11 bases, with 12 bases left between them. Germline CDR1 and CDR2: LGHDT and YNNKEL (reference sequence). The CDR3 is 12 amino acids.

V gene TRBV5-1 combines with J gene TRBJ2-1, with 9 bases that match TRBD1. This CDR3 is 20 amino acids long. J was trimmed by 1 base and V by 2 bases; bases with no gene match: 16. Germline loops: CDR1 SGHRS, CDR2 YFSETQ. DNA for the CDR3: TGCGCCAGCAGCTTCGGATTCGGGGACAGGGCTTCTCGTTCCTACAATGAGCAGTTCTTC. It encodes CASSFGFGDRASRSYNEQFF.

The chain couples TRBV5-1 to TRBJ2-7, with 8 bases matching TRBD1. Germline V gene data show CDR1 as SGHRS and CDR2 as YFSETQ. The CDR3 has 16 amino acids. The V and J ends lost 4 bases and 5 bases, in that order; junction bases with no gene match: 14. Here the CDR3 reads CASSPRPATGVHEQYF. CDR3 DNA sequence: TGCGCCAGCAGCCCACGACCCGCGACAGGGGTCCACGAGCAGTACTTC.

This clone turned up a few times. The chain links TRBV28 to TRBJ2-7; D ambiguous. Germline V CDR1 and CDR2: MDHEN, SYDVKM. Between the trimmed V and J ends, which lost 8 bases and 0 bases, there was a span of 11 bases. This CDR3 has 13 residues. CDR3 loop: CASAGSPSYEQYF. Here the CDR3 DNA reads TGTGCCAGCGCCGGGTCCCCCTCCTACGAGCAGTACTTC.

The rearrangement joins TRBV19 to TRBJ2-5, with D maybe TRBD1 (6 bases). The germline CDR1 and CDR2 sequences are LNHDA and SQIVND (reference sequence). The length of the CDR3 is 15 residues. Trimming pared 2 bases from V and 1 base from J, leaving 11 bases between. DNA of the CDR3: TGTGCCAGTAGTATAAAGGGGGAGATCCAAGAGACCCAGTACTTC. Protein: CASSIKGEIQETQYF. The full variable domain, rest sourced from reference TRBV19 and TRBJ2-5, is DGGITQSPKYLFRKEGQNVTLSCEQNLNHDAMYWYRQDPGQGLRLIYYSQIVNDFQKGDIAEGYSVSREKKESFPLTVTSAQKNPTAFYLCASSIKGEIQETQYFGPGTRLLVL.

This clone was seen only a few times. The genes are TRBV2 and TRBJ1-4; 8 bases agree with TRBD1. This CDR3 has 17 residues. V shed 3 bases, J shed 11 bases, and the junction held 17 bases outside the gene matches. Germline CDR1 reads SNHLY; CDR2 reads FYNNEI. The CDR3 loop reads CASSDIGTGSWVAKLFF. In DNA form, the CDR3 reads TGTGCCAGCAGTGACATTGGGACAGGCAGCTGGGTTGCGAAACTGTTTTTT.

The rearrangement uses TRBV2 and TRBJ1-1, with D unresolved. The V gene's germline CDR1 is SNHLY and CDR2 FYNNEI. The V end lost 6 bases, the J end lost 0 bases, and 11 bases lay between the germline ends. The CDR3 runs to 14 residues. The CDR3 is CASSSGAMNTEAFF. The CDR3 coding sequence is TGTGCCAGCAGCTCGGGAGCCATGAACACTGAAGCTTTCTTT.

A single count supports this clone. The gene calls are TRBV3-1 (or the pseudogene TRBV3-2) and TRBJ1-1; no clear D. CDR1 is LGHDT and CDR2 is YNNKEL in the germline V gene (reference sequence). This CDR3 region has 16 residues. V dropped 5 bases and J dropped 0 bases, with 16 bases sitting between them. This CDR3 is CASSLRAGNMNTEAFF. In nucleotides, the CDR3 is TGTGCCAGCAGCTTAAGGGCGGGGAACATGAACACTGAAGCTTTCTTT.

The chain has TRBV7-8 and TRBJ2-7; 9 bases line up with TRBD2. The CDR3 runs 13 residues. Germline V gene lookup returns CDR1 SGHVS and CDR2 FQNEAQ. The J segment lost 4 bases and the V segment lost 6 bases, leaving 4 bases of the junction unmatched. DNA for the CDR3: TGTGCCAGCAGTCTAGCGGGAACGTACGAGCAGTACTTC. It is translated as CASSLAGTYEQYF.

The chain joins TRBV3-1 (or the pseudogene TRBV3-2) to TRBJ1-1, with 7 bases identical to TRBD1. Germline CDR1 and CDR2: LGHDT and YNNKEL (reference sequence). The CDR3 length is 18 residues. J gave up 0 bases and V 1 base, and 11 bases lay outside the gene matches. CDR3: CASSQAPATGTMNTEAFF. The CDR3 DNA reads as TGTGCCAGCAGCCAAGCTCCCGCGACAGGGACCATGAACACTGAAGCTTTCTTT.

The rearrangement links TRBV10-2 to TRBJ2-3, with D possibly matching TRBD1 (5 bases). V was clipped by 8 bases and J by 5 bases, with 17 bases between them. The CDR3 covers 14 residues. The germline V gene has CDR1 WSHSY and CDR2 SAAADI. The CDR3 DNA follows: TGCGCCAGCGGCAAGAGCGCCCAGGGAGATACGCAGTATTTT. Protein sequence: CASGKSAQGDTQYF.